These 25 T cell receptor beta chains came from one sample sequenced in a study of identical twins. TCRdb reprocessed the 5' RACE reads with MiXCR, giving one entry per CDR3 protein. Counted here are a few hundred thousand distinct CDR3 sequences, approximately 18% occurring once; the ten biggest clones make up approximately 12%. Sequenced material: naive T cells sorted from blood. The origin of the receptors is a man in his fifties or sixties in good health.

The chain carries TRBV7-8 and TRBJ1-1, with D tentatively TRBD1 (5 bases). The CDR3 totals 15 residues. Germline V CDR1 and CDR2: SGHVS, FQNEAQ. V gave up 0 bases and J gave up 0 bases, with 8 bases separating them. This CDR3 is CASSLAPGMNTEAFF. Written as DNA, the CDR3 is TGTGCCAGCAGCTTAGCGCCAGGGATGAACACTGAAGCTTTCTTT.

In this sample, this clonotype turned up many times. The chain's CDR3 is CAIRLALSGTDTQYF. The CDR3 DNA reads TGTGCCATCAGATTAGCGTTGAGCGGAACAGATACGCAGTATTTT. The chain couples TRBV12-3 or TRBV12-4 to TRBJ2-3; perhaps TRBD2 as D (5 bases). CDR3 size: 15 residues. With 10 bases removed from V and 3 bases from J, the gap between germline ends came to 20 bases.

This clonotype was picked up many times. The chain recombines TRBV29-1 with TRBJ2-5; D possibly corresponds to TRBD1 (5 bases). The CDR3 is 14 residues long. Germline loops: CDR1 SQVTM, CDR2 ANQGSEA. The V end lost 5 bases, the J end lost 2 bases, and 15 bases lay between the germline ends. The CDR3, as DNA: TGCAGCGTTTTTGCGAGAAGGGGACAAGAGACCCAGTACTTC. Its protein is CSVFARRGQETQYF.

CDR3 sequence: CASSPRTGPFMSGRPSFTDTQYF. The CDR3 DNA reads TGTGCCAGCAGCCCCCGGACAGGGCCCTTCATGAGCGGGAGGCCATCCTTCACAGATACGCAGTATTTT. The chain uses TRBV14 and TRBJ2-3, with D possibly being TRBD2 (9 bases). The CDR3 covers 23 residues. Looked up from germline, CDR1 is SGHDN and CDR2 is FVKESK. Trimming cost V 4 bases and J 2 bases, with 37 bases left between them.

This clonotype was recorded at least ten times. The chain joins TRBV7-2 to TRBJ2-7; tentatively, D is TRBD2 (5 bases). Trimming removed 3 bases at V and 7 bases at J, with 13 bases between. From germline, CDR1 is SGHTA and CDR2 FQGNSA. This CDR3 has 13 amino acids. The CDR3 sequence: CASSLGLAREQYF. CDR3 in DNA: TGTGCCAGCAGCTTGGGCCTAGCTAGAGAGCAGTACTTC.

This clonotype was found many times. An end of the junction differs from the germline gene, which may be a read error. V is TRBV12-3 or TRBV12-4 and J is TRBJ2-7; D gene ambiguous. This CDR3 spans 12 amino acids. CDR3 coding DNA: TGCGCCAGCAGCTTGGGGTCTTACGAGCAGTACTTC. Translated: CASSLGSYEQYF.

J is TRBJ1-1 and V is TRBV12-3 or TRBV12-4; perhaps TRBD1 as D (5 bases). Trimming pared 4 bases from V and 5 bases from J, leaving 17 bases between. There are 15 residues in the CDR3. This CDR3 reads CASSSRYGAETEAFF. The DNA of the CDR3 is TGTGCCAGCAGTTCCCGTTACGGGGCGGAGACTGAAGCTTTCTTT.

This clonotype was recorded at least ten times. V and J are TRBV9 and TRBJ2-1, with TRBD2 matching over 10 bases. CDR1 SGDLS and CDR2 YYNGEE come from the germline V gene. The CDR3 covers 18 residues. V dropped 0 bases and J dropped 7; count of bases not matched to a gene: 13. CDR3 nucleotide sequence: TGTGCCAGCAGCGTAGGGCTAGCGGGAGTATATTTTACGAATGAGCAGTTCTTC. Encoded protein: CASSVGLAGVYFTNEQFF.

DNA for the CDR3: TGTGCCACCAGCCCCCGGGACAGTGACGGTTCACCCCTCCACTTT. The encoded protein is CATSPRDSDGSPLHF. The chain uses TRBV15 and TRBJ1-6; 7 nucleotides align to TRBD1. Germline V gene sequence: CDR1 LNHNV, CDR2 YYDKDF (reference sequence). This CDR3 region has 15 residues. V was pared by 5 bases and J by 9 bases, with 10 bases of the junction left unmatched.

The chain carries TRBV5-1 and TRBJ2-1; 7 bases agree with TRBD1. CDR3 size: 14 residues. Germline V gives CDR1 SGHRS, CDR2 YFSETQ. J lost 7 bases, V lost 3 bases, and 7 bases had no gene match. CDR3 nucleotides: TGCGCCAGCAGCTCGGGACAGCGAGGGAATGAGCAGTTCTTC. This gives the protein CASSSGQRGNEQFF.

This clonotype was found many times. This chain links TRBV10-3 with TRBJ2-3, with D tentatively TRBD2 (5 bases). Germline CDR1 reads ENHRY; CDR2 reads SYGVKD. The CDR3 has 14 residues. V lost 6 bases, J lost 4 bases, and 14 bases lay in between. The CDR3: CAISETLEADTQYF. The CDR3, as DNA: TGTGCCATCAGCGAAACACTAGAAGCAGATACGCAGTATTTT.

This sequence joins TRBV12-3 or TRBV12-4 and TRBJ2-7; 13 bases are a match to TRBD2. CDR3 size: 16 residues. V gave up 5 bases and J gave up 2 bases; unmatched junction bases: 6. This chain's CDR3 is CASSARTSGGAYEQYF. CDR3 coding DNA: TGTGCCAGCAGTGCGAGGACTAGCGGGGGTGCCTACGAGCAGTACTTC.

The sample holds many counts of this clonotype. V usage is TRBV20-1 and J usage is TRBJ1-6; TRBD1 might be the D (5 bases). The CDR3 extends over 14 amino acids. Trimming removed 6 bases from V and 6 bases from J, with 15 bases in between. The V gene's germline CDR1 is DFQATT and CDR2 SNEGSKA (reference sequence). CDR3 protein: CSAPGSPGNSPLHF. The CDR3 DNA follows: TGCAGTGCCCCAGGGAGCCCCGGTAATTCACCCCTCCACTTT.

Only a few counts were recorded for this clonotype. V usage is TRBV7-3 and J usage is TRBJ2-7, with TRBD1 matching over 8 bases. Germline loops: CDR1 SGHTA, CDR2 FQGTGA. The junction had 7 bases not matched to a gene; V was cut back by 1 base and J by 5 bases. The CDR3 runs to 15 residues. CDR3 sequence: CASSLKQDRAHEQYF. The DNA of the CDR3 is TGTGCCAGCAGCTTAAAACAGGACAGGGCCCACGAGCAGTACTTC.

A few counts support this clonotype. CDR3 DNA sequence: TGTGCCTGGAGGGGACAGGGGGCAAGGGAGCAGTACTTC. This codes for CAWRGQGAREQYF. This chain connects TRBV30 to TRBJ2-7; TRBD1 agrees at 12 bases. The V gene's germline CDR1 is GTSNPN and CDR2 SVGIG (reference sequence). Trimming cost V 3 bases and J 7 bases; bases outside gene matches: 4. This CDR3 has 13 amino acids.

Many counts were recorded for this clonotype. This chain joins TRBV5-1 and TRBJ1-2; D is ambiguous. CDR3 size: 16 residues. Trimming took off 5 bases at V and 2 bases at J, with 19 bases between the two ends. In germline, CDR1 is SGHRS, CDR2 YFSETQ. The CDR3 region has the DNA TGCGCCAGCAGGCCGGACCGACTTTTTAGGAACTATGGCTACACCTTC. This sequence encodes CASRPDRLFRNYGYTF.

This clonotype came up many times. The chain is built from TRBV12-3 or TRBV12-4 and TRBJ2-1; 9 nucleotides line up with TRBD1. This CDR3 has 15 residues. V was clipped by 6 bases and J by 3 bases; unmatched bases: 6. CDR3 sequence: CASSLAGQGYNEQFF. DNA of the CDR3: TGTGCCAGCAGCCTGGCGGGACAGGGCTACAATGAGCAGTTCTTC.

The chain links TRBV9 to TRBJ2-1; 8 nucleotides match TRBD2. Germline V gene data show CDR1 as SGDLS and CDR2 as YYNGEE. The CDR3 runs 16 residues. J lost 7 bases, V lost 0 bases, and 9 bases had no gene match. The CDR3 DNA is TGTGCCAGCAGCGTAGATATTAGCGGGAATATGAATGAGCAGTTCTTC. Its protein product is CASSVDISGNMNEQFF.

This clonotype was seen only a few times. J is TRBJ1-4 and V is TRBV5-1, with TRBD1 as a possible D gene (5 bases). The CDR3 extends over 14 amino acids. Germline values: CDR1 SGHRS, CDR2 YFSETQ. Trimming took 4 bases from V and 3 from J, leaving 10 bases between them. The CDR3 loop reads CASSPQGPNEKLFF. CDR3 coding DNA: TGCGCCAGCAGCCCGCAGGGCCCTAATGAAAAACTGTTTTTT.

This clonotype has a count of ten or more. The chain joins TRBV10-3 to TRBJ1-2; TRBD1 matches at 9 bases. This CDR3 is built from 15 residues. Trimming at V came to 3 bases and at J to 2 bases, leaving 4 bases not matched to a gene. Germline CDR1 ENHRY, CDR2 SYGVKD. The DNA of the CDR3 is TGTGCCATCAGTGATCGACAGGGGGGAAACTATGGCTACACCTTC. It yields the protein CAISDRQGGNYGYTF.

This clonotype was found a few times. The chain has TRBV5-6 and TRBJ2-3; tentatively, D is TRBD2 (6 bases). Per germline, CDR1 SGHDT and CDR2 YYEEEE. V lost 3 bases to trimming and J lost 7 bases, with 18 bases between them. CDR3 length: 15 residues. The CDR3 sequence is CASSSELARLNTQYF. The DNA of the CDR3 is TGTGCCAGCAGCTCAGAGCTAGCGAGACTTAATACGCAGTATTTT.

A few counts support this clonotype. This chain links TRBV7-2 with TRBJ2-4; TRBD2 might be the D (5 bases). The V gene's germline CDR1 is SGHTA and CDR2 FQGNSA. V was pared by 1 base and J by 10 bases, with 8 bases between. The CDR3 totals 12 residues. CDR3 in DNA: TGTGCCAGCAGCTTAGATACGGGAATTCAGTACTTC. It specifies CASSLDTGIQYF.

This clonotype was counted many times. The DNA of the CDR3 is TGTGCCAGCAGCGTCTCAACTCCCCCTTTAGGCGGGTTGCGGTGGATAAATGAGCAGTTCTTC. It is translated as CASSVSTPPLGGLRWINEQFF. The chain couples TRBV9 to TRBJ2-1; D perhaps matches TRBD2 (5 bases). The CDR3 covers 21 residues. The V end was cut by 2 bases, the J end by 7 bases, with 34 bases between. Germline V lookup: CDR1 SGDLS, CDR2 YYNGEE.

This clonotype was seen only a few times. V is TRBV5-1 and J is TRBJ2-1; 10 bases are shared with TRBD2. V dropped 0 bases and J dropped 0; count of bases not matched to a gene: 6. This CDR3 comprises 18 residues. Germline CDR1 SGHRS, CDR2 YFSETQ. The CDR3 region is CASSLGLAGPSSYNEQFF. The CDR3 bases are TGCGCCAGCAGCTTGGGACTAGCGGGTCCTTCCTCCTACAATGAGCAGTTCTTC.

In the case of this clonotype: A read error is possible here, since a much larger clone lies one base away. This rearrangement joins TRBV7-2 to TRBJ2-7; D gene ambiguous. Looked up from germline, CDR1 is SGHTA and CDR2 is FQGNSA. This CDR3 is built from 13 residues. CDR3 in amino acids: CASGLARGDEQYF. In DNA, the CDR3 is TGTGCCAGCGGCTTAGCTCGTGGGGACGAGCAGTACTTC.